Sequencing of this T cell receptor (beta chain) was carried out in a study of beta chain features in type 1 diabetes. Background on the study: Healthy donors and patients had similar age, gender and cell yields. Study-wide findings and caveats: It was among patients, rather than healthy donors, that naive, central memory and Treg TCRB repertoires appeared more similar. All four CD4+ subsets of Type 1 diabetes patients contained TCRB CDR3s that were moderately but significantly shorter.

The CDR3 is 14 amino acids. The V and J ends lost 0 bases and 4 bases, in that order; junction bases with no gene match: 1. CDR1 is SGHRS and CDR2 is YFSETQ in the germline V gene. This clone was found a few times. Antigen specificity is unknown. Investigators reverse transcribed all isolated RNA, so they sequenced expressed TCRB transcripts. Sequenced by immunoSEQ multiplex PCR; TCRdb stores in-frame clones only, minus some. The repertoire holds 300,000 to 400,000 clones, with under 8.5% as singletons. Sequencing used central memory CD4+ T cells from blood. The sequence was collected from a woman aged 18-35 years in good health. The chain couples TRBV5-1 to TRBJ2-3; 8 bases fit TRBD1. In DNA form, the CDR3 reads TGCGCCAGCAGCTTGGGGACAGGGTCAGATACGCAGTATTTT. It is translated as CASSLGTGSDTQYF.